A selection of T cell receptor beta chains follows, all from one sample in a study of CD8+CD57+ T cells in acquired aplastic anemia. TCRdb re-derived calls from the reads in MiXCR, one entry per CDR3 protein. The sample has some 180,000 distinct CDR3 sequences; 40% to 55% are singletons. The sample taken for sequencing was sorted CD4+, CD8+, or CD8+CD57+ T cells (not recorded which) from PBMCs. The source of these receptors is a human donor in good health. The CDR3 runs from the conserved cysteine through the conserved F or W. Fields, in order: V gene, J gene, CDR3 protein.

v_gene: TRBV7-3; j_gene: TRBJ1-2; CDR3aa: CASSLGQVHGYTF
v_gene: TRBV24-1; j_gene: TRBJ1-5; CDR3aa: CATSDGNGGIHEHF
v_gene: TRBV20-1; j_gene: TRBJ2-1; CDR3aa: CSAGLAIEQFF
v_gene: TRBV7-9; j_gene: TRBJ1-6; CDR3aa: CASSHTTEPNSPLHF
v_gene: TRBV20-1; j_gene: TRBJ2-1; CDR3aa: CSAERDPPYNEQFF
v_gene: TRBV27; j_gene: TRBJ2-7; CDR3aa: CASSSYGEEQYF
v_gene: TRBV5-1; j_gene: TRBJ1-1; CDR3aa: CASSLTGDYTEAFF
v_gene: TRBV4-1; j_gene: TRBJ2-7; CDR3aa: CASSHQHSDYEQYF
v_gene: TRBV12-3/TRBV12-4; j_gene: TRBJ1-1; CDR3aa: CASSSTDRGNTEAFF
v_gene: TRBV9; j_gene: TRBJ2-1; CDR3aa: CASSKFSSGRANEQFF
v_gene: TRBV20-1; j_gene: TRBJ1-2; CDR3aa: CSAIEGANYGYTF
v_gene: TRBV5-1; j_gene: TRBJ1-1; CDR3aa: CASSSQGEVTEAFF
v_gene: TRBV19; j_gene: TRBJ2-3; CDR3aa: CASSYTVTDTQYF
v_gene: TRBV11-1; j_gene: TRBJ2-5; CDR3aa: CASSLGTAQTQYF
v_gene: TRBV20-1; j_gene: TRBJ2-7; CDR3aa: CSASGLAGTTYEQYF
v_gene: TRBV5-1; j_gene: TRBJ2-7; CDR3aa: CASRLQGGTYEQYF
v_gene: TRBV29-1; j_gene: TRBJ2-3; CDR3aa: CSVVPGSSQYF
v_gene: TRBV20-1; j_gene: TRBJ2-7; CDR3aa: CSANLQGHYEQYF
v_gene: TRBV2; j_gene: TRBJ1-1; CDR3aa: CASSAQGLMTEAFF
v_gene: TRBV6-2/TRBV6-3; j_gene: TRBJ2-7; CDR3aa: CASSYPRLRGSYEQYF
v_gene: TRBV5-4; j_gene: TRBJ2-5; CDR3aa: CASSSRGDRGKETQYF
v_gene: TRBV2; j_gene: TRBJ2-7; CDR3aa: CASSRGQGRGYEQYF
v_gene: TRBV6-2/TRBV6-3; j_gene: TRBJ2-5; CDR3aa: CASGARGSMETQYF
v_gene: TRBV30; j_gene: TRBJ1-1; CDR3aa: CAWSVRGGTEAFF
v_gene: TRBV7-9; j_gene: TRBJ1-1; CDR3aa: CASSLVLNTEAFF
v_gene: TRBV15; j_gene: TRBJ2-7; CDR3aa: CATSSLTGTGIYEQYF
v_gene: TRBV10-3; j_gene: TRBJ1-2; CDR3aa: CAISEFRGQHYGYTF
v_gene: TRBV20-1; j_gene: TRBJ2-1; CDR3aa: CSARPIGTSGTFQFF
v_gene: TRBV4-3; j_gene: TRBJ1-2; CDR3aa: CASSQDGTGDYPDYGYTF
v_gene: TRBV10-3; j_gene: TRBJ2-2; CDR3aa: CAISGASGAGELFF
v_gene: TRBV20-1; j_gene: TRBJ2-7; CDR3aa: CSARHPGLVSYEQYF
v_gene: TRBV10-3; j_gene: TRBJ1-2; CDR3aa: CAINDWLPVVREYGYTF
v_gene: TRBV6-2/TRBV6-3; j_gene: TRBJ2-2; CDR3aa: CASRSGTLRQMGELFF
v_gene: TRBV20-1; j_gene: TRBJ1-5; CDR3aa: CSARMTGRGSNQPQHF
v_gene: TRBV10-3; j_gene: TRBJ2-7; CDR3aa: CAIRGQDYEQYF
v_gene: TRBV27; j_gene: TRBJ2-7; CDR3aa: CASRLAGGSYEQYF
v_gene: TRBV7-8; j_gene: TRBJ2-7; CDR3aa: CASRYDLNTGELYF
v_gene: TRBV7-8; j_gene: TRBJ2-7; CDR3aa: CASSSRTGGRNEQYF
v_gene: TRBV29-1; j_gene: TRBJ1-2; CDR3aa: CSVEGGGRVGYTF
v_gene: TRBV29-1; j_gene: TRBJ2-3; CDR3aa: CSVDSGGAGGTQYF
v_gene: TRBV15; j_gene: TRBJ1-1; CDR3aa: CATSRDLGQLNTEAFF
v_gene: TRBV20-1; j_gene: TRBJ2-1; CDR3aa: CSARAAAGSNEQFF
v_gene: TRBV19; j_gene: TRBJ1-2; CDR3aa: CATSLDSNYGYTF
v_gene: TRBV11-2; j_gene: TRBJ2-5; CDR3aa: CASSAQVQETQYF
v_gene: TRBV19; j_gene: TRBJ1-1; CDR3aa: CASSMNRGESAFF